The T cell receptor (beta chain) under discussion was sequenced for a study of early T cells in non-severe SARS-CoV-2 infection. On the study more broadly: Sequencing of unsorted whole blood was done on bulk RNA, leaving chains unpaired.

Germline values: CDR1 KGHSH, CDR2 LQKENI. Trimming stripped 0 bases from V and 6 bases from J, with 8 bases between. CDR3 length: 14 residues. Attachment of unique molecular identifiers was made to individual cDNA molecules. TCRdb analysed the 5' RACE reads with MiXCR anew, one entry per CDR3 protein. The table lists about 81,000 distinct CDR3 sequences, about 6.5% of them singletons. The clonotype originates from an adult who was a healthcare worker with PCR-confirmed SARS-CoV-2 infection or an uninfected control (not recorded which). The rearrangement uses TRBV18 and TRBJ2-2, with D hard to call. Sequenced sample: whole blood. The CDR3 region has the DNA TGTGCCAGCTCACCACCAACGGGTCCCGGGGAGCTGTTTTTT. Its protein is CASSPPTGPGELFF.